This passage covers 18 T cell receptor beta chains from one sample sequenced in a study of OX40 agonist ivuxolimab in advanced cancers. Library method: the immunoSEQ multiplex PCR assay. TCRdb took over this immuneACCESS table, retaining in-frame rearrangements with V and J assigned. Such tables are incomplete; in checked studies, under half of the missing clones stem from an unresolved V gene, and the remainder is unexplained. The table for this sample lists tens of thousands of clones; 75% to 90% of them were counted only once. The top ten constitute approximately 0.94% of the sample. Sequencing used CD4+ or CD8+ T cells sorted from blood, obtained in a trial of the OX40 agonist ivuxolimab. The receptors stem from an adult with an advanced solid tumor such as melanoma, head and neck, liver or kidney cancer.

The rearrangement uses TRBV11-3 and TRBJ2-3; no reliable D call. The length of the CDR3 is 14 residues. V was pared by 3 bases and J by 4 bases, with 11 bases between. Germline CDR1 reads SGHNT; CDR2 reads YENEEA. The CDR3 sequence: CASSFAAGADTQYF. The CDR3 DNA reads as TGTGCCAGCAGCTTTGCGGCCGGCGCAGATACGCAGTATTTT.

The CDR3 DNA reads as TGTGCCAGCAGCTTGGGACCGATGTCTGGAAACACCATATATTTT. Translating gives CASSLGPMSGNTIYF. V usage is TRBV7-2 and J usage is TRBJ1-3; perhaps TRBD1 as D (5 bases). Germline values: CDR1 SGHTA, CDR2 FQGNSA. This CDR3 is built from 15 residues. Trimming cost V 3 bases and J 1 base, with 10 bases left between them.

The chain links TRBV10-1 to TRBJ2-1; 9 nucleotides agree with TRBD2. Germline CDR1 reads WNHNN; CDR2 reads SYGVQD (reference sequence). V dropped 3 bases and J dropped 2; count of bases not matched to a gene: 5. This CDR3 is built from 16 residues. The CDR3 region has the DNA TGCGCCAGCAGTGACCGGACTAGCGCTACCTACAATGAGCAGTTCTTC. As protein: CASSDRTSATYNEQFF.

The V and J genes are TRBV9 and TRBJ1-1; no reliable D call. Trimming removed 0 bases at V and 2 bases at J, with 8 bases between. CDR1 SGDLS and CDR2 YYNGEE come from the germline V gene. The CDR3 covers 14 residues. CDR3: CASSVGPGNTEAFF. The CDR3 coding sequence is TGTGCCAGCAGCGTAGGGCCGGGAAACACTGAAGCTTTCTTT.

CDR3 region: CASSSPGGPTSTDTQYF. CDR3 in DNA: TGTGCCAGCAGCTCCCCCGGGGGGCCAACTAGCACAGATACGCAGTATTTT. The chain uses TRBV7-8 and TRBJ2-3, with TRBD2 as a possible D gene (7 bases). The V and J ends lost 4 bases and 0 bases respectively, with 17 bases between them. This CDR3 spans 17 amino acids. CDR1 and CDR2 (germline): SGHVS, FQNEAQ.

For the CDR3, the DNA is TGCGCCAGCAGCCACGGGGGGGTTGAGGACGAGCAGTACTTC. Protein sequence: CASSHGGVEDEQYF. The chain recombines TRBV5-1 with TRBJ2-7, with TRBD2 matching over 8 bases. This CDR3 region has 14 residues. The germline V gene has CDR1 SGHRS and CDR2 YFSETQ. With 4 bases clipped from V and 5 bases from J, the junction kept 8 bases outside the gene matches.

J is TRBJ1-3 and V is TRBV2; D unresolved. The germline CDR1 and CDR2 sequences are SNHLY and FYNNEI. V lost 4 bases, J lost 5 bases, and 12 bases lay in between. CDR3 size: 14 residues. This CDR3 reads CASSVGVGRNTIYF. DNA of the CDR3: TGTGCCAGCAGTGTCGGGGTTGGGAGAAACACCATATATTTT.

This chain uses TRBV28 with TRBJ2-7; 7 bases fit TRBD1. Unmatched junction bases numbered 13, after V lost 3 bases and J lost 11 bases. The CDR3 is 14 residues long. Germline CDR1 MDHEN, CDR2 SYDVKM. The CDR3 bases are TGTGCCAGCAGTTTGGGGCAGGGGGTCGCCACTAAGTACTTC. Amino acid sequence: CASSLGQGVATKYF.

The gene calls are TRBV7-3 and TRBJ2-1; TRBD2 matches 13 bases. V lost 5 bases, J lost 4 bases, and 2 bases stayed unmatched. Germline V CDR1 and CDR2: SGHTA, FQGTGA. The CDR3 is 15 amino acids. For the CDR3, the DNA is TGTGCCAGCAGCCCACTAGCGGGGGGGTACAATGAGCAGTTCTTC. Its translation is CASSPLAGGYNEQFF.

This clone was picked up one time. J is TRBJ1-2 and V is TRBV19; the match to TRBD1 covers 8 bases. Germline assignment: CDR1 LNHDA and CDR2 SQIVND (reference sequence). The CDR3 is made up of 15 amino acids. J lost 8 bases, V lost 5 bases, and 13 bases had no gene match. The CDR3 DNA reads TGTGCCAGTAGTCTTACGCCGACAGGGGTTTACGGCTACACCTTC. As protein: CASSLTPTGVYGYTF.

The chain carries TRBV18 and TRBJ2-3; D not resolved. Trimming left V 3 bases short and J 0 bases short, with 10 bases between. Germline assignment: CDR1 KGHSH and CDR2 LQKENI. The length of the CDR3 is 15 residues. The chain's CDR3 is CASSPGSRSTDTQYF. The CDR3 nucleotides are TGTGCCAGCTCACCTGGCAGCAGAAGCACAGATACGCAGTATTTT.

In DNA, the CDR3 is TGCGCCAGCAGCTTGTCGGCCGACAATGAGCAGTTCTTC. Translated, it gives CASSLSADNEQFF. The chain combines TRBV5-1 with TRBJ2-1; D gene ambiguous. CDR1 and CDR2 (germline): SGHRS, YFSETQ. V lost 1 base and J 5 bases, leaving 7 bases between the germline ends. The CDR3 is 13 residues long.

The chain joins TRBV10-1 to TRBJ2-7, with 10 positions matching TRBD2. This CDR3 region has 15 residues. CDR1 WNHNN and CDR2 SYGVQD come from the germline V gene (reference sequence). After removal of 5 bases from V and 5 bases from J, the junction contained 9 bases not matched to a gene. CDR3 nucleotides: TGCGCCAGCAGTCCCGTACTAGCGGGAATCCACGAGCAGTACTTC. It translates to CASSPVLAGIHEQYF.

The chain links TRBV28 to TRBJ2-3; TRBD2 matches at 11 bases. Germline-derived CDR1 and CDR2 are MDHEN and SYDVKM. Unmatched junction bases numbered 5, after V lost 4 bases and J lost 2 bases. The CDR3 is 16 residues long. The CDR3 bases are TGTGCCAGCAGTTCCTCTAGCGGGGGGAACACAGATACGCAGTATTTT. Its protein product is CASSSSSGGNTDTQYF.

This CDR3 is CASSNDRSNQPQHF. CDR3 DNA sequence: TGTGCCAGCAGCAACGACAGGAGCAATCAGCCCCAGCATTTT. The V call is TRBV6-6, the J call TRBJ1-5, with a possible D match to TRBD1 (6 bases). This CDR3 has 14 residues. Germline CDR1 is MNHNY and CDR2 is SVGAGI (reference sequence). V was cut by 6 bases and J by 1 base, with 10 bases left in between.

CDR3 in DNA: TGTGCCAGCAGCATAATCCGGGGGTTCGGAGGCGAGCAGTACTTC. This encodes CASSIIRGFGGEQYF. The rearrangement uses TRBV11-2 and TRBJ2-7, with D perhaps matching TRBD2 (6 bases). With 5 bases removed from V and 6 bases from J, the gap between germline ends came to 20 bases. This CDR3 region has 15 residues. Germline V gene lookup returns CDR1 SGHAT and CDR2 FQNNGV.

The J gene is TRBJ1-1, the V gene TRBV7-9; D call uncertain. Deletions cut 4 bases from V and 4 bases from J, with 16 bases between. CDR3 size: 15 residues. Germline V CDR1 and CDR2: SEHNR, FQNEAQ (reference sequence). CDR3 amino acids: CASSSGPGRGTEAFF. The CDR3, as DNA: TGTGCCAGCAGCTCAGGCCCTGGGCGGGGCACTGAAGCTTTCTTT.

The chain uses TRBV19 and TRBJ1-6; tentatively, D is TRBD1 (5 bases). The CDR3 length is 14 residues. Germline values: CDR1 LNHDA, CDR2 SQIVND (reference sequence). V lost 3 bases and J 6 bases, leaving 9 bases between the germline ends. The CDR3 spells CASSIDSFNSPLHF. The CDR3 DNA sequence: TGTGCCAGTAGTATCGACAGTTTTAATTCACCCCTCCACTTT.